The entry below describes one T cell receptor (beta chain). TCRdb keeps only in-frame clones here, not all; method: immunoSEQ multiplex PCR. This sample has a few hundred thousand clones, with more than 75% found just once. These data originate in a study of blood T cell repertoires in COVID-19. Study-level background: Sources were T cells, B-cell-depleted T cells, or PBMCs; the material itself was cDNA or gDNA.

Individuals aged roughly 18 to 95 years were recruited from 24 US areas. J gave up 7 bases and V 5 bases, and 9 bases lay outside the gene matches. The germline gives CDR1 SGHRS, CDR2 YFSETQ. This CDR3 region has 15 residues. This sequence was found in a woman younger than 30 who had recovered from COVID-19. Material for sequencing was PBMCs or T cells enriched from blood (not recorded which). The V call is TRBV5-1, the J call TRBJ1-3, with 10 nucleotides matching TRBD1. The CDR3 sequence is CASSYGQGGRNTIYF. The CDR3 bases are TGCGCCAGCAGTTACGGACAGGGGGGTAGGAACACCATATATTTT.